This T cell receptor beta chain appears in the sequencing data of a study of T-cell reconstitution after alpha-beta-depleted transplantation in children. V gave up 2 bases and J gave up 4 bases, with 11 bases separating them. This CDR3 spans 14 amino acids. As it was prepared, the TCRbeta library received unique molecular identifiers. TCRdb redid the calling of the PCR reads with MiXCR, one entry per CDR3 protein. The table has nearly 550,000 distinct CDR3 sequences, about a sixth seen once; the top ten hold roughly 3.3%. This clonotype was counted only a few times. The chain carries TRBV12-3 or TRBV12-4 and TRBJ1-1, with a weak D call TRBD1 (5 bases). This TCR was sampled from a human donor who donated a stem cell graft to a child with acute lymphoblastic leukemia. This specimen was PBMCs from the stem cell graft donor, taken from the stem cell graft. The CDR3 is CASSLYRGTTEAFF. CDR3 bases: TGTGCCAGCAGTTTATATCGGGGGACCACTGAAGCTTTCTTT.